This TCR beta chain originates from a study of cytomegalovirus exposure and HLA in healthy donors. Study results and limitations: Sequencing had likely introduced a cluster of highly shared sequence variants as an artifact. For most subjects, TCR beta sequences were reported to predict HLA-A and HLA-B alleles with accuracy.

Germline V lookup: CDR1 SGHVS, CDR2 FNYEAQ. The CDR3 extends over 15 amino acids. V gave up 3 bases and J gave up 2 bases; unmatched junction bases: 2. The PCR had 60 Vbeta and 13 Jbeta primers. The table came from immunoSEQ multiplex PCR; TCRdb's copy has only in-frame clones and leaves some out. The table lists about 140,000 clones, around 68% of them singletons, with roughly a tenth in the top ten. There are a few counts of this clone. Its antigen remains unidentified. The TCR was taken from a man in his thirties or forties in good health and CMV-seropositive. The J gene is TRBJ1-2, the V gene TRBV7-6, with 11 bases identical to TRBD1. Sequencing used PBMCs. The chain's CDR3 is CASSFRTGGNYGYTF. The CDR3 coding sequence is TGTGCCAGCAGCTTTAGGACAGGGGGCAACTATGGCTACACCTTC. Looking up the rest from reference TRBV7-6 and TRBJ1-2 gives the full variable domain: GAGVSQSPRYKVTKRGQDVALRCDPISGHVSLYWYRQALGQGPEFLTYFNYEAQQDKSGLPNDRFSAERPEGSISTLTIQRTEQRDSAMYRCASSFRTGGNYGYTFGSGTRLTVV.